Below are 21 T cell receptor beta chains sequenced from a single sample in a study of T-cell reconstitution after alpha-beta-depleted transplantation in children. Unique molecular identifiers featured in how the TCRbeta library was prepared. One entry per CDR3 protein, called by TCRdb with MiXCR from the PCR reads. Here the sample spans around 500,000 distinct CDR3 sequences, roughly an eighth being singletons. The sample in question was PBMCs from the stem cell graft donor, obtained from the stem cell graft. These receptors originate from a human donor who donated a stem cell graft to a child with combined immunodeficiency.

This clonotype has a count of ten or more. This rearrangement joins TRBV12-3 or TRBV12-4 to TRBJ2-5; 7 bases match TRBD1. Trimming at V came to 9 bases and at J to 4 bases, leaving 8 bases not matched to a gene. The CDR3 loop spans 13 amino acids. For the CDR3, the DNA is TGTGCCAGTGTAACAGGGGAACGAGAGACCCAGTACTTC. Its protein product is CASVTGERETQYF.

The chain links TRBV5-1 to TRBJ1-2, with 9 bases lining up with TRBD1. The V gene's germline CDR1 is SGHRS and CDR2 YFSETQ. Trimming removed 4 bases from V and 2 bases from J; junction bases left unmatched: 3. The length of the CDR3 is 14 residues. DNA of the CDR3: TGCGCCAGCAGCGTCGGGACAGGGAACTATGGCTACACCTTC. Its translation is CASSVGTGNYGYTF.

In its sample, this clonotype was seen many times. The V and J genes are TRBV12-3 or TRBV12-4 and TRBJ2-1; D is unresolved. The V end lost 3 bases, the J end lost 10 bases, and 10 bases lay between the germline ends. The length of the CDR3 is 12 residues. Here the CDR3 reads CASSFVGWEQFF. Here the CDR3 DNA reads TGTGCCAGCAGTTTCGTCGGTTGGGAGCAGTTCTTC.

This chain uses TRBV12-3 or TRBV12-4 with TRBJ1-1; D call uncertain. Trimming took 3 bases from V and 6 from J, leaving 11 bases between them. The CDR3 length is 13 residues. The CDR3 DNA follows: TGTGCCAGCAGTTTCTCCCCGACTTCTGAAGCTTTCTTT. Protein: CASSFSPTSEAFF.

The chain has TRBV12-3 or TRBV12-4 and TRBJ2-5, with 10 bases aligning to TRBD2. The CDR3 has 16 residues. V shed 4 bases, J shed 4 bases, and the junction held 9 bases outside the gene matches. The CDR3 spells CASSSILAGRLETQYF. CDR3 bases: TGTGCCAGCAGTTCCATACTAGCGGGAAGGCTAGAGACCCAGTACTTC.

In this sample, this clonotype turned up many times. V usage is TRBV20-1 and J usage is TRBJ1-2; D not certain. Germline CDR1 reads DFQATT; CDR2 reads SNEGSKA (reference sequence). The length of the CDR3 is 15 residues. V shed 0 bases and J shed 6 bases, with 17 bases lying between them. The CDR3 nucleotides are TGCAGTGCTAGAGATAAACGGCTTTGGGTGCATGGCTACACCTTC. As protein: CSARDKRLWVHGYTF.

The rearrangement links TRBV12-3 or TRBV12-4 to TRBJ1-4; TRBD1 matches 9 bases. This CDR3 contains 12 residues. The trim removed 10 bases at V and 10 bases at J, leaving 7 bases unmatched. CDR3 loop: CAIRGQGGKLFF. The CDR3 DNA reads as TGTGCCATACGGGGACAGGGAGGAAAACTGTTTTTT.

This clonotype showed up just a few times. DNA for the CDR3: TGTGCCAGCAGCTTAGATGGGGTCTCCCCCCAGCATTTT. It specifies CASSLDGVSPQHF. The chain joins TRBV11-2 to TRBJ1-5; D is ambiguous. The V gene lost 0 bases and the J gene lost 10 bases, with 10 bases spanning the gap. CDR1 is SGHAT and CDR2 is FQNNGV in the germline V gene. The CDR3 is made up of 13 amino acids.

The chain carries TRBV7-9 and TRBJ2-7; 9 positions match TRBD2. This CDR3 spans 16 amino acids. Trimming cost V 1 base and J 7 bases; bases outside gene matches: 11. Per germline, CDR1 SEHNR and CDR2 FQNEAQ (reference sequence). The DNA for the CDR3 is TGTGCCAGCAGCTTAGATCCTAGCGGGACCCCTGTAGAGCAGTACTTC. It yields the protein CASSLDPSGTPVEQYF.

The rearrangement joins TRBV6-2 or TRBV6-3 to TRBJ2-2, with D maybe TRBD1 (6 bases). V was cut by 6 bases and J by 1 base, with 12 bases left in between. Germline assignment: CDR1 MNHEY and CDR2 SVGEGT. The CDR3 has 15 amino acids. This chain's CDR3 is CASRQGQVNTGELFF. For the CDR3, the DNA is TGTGCCAGCAGGCAGGGACAAGTGAACACCGGGGAGCTGTTTTTT.

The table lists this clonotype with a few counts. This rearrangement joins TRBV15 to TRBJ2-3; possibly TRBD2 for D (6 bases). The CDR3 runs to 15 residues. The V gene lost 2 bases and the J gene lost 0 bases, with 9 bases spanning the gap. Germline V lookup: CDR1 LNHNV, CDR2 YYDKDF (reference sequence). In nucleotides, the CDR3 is TGTGCCACCAGCAGACACCGGGGGAGCACAGATACGCAGTATTTT. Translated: CATSRHRGSTDTQYF.

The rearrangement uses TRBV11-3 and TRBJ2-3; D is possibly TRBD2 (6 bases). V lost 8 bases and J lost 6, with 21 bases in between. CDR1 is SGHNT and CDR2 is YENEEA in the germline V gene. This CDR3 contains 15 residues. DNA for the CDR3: TGTGCCAGCGGCGACGGGGCTAGCGCCGGGGATACGCAGTATTTT. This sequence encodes CASGDGASAGDTQYF.

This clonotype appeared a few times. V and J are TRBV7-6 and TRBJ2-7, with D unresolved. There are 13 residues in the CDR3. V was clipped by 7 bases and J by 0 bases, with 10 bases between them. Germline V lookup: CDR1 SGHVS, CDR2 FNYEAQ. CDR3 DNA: TGTGCCAGCATTCCAGCGAACTCCTACGAGCAGTACTTC. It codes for CASIPANSYEQYF.

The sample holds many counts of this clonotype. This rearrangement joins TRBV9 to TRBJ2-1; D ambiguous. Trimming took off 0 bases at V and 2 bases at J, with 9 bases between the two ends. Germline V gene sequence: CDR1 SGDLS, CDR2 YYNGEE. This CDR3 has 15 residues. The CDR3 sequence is CASSVGTPAYNEQFF. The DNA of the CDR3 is TGTGCCAGCAGCGTAGGGACCCCCGCCTACAATGAGCAGTTCTTC.

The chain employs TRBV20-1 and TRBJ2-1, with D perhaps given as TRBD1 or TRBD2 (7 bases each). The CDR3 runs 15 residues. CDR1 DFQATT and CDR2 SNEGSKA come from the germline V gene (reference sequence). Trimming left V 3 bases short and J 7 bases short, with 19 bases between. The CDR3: CSASFRGGPRNEQFF. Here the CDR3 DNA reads TGCAGTGCTAGCTTCAGGGGGGGCCCTAGAAATGAGCAGTTCTTC.

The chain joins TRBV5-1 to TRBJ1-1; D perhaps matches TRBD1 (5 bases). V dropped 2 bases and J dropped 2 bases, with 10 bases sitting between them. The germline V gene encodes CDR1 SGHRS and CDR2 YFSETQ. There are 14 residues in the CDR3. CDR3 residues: CASSLQAFNTEAFF. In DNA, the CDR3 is TGCGCCAGCAGCTTACAGGCGTTCAACACTGAAGCTTTCTTT.

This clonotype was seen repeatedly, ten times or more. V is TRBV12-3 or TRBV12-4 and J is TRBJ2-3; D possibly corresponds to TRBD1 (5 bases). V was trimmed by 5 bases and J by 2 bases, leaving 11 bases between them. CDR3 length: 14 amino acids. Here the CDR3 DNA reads TGTGCCAGCAGTGGGGCCTTAGCCACAGATACGCAGTATTTT. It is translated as CASSGALATDTQYF.

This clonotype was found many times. The CDR3 protein is CASSLGVSIAQYF. The CDR3 DNA follows: TGTGCCAGCAGTTTAGGGGTATCGATAGCCCAGTACTTC. This rearrangement joins TRBV12-3 or TRBV12-4 to TRBJ2-5; no clear D. V was pared by 1 base and J by 9 bases, with 12 bases between. The CDR3 contains 13 residues.

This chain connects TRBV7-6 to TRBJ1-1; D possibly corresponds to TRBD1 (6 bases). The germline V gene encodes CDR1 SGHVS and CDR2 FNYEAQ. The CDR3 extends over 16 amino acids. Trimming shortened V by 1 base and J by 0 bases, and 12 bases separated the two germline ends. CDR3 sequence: CASSLEMTGLNTEAFF. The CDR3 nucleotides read TGTGCCAGCAGCTTAGAAATGACAGGTTTGAACACTGAAGCTTTCTTT.

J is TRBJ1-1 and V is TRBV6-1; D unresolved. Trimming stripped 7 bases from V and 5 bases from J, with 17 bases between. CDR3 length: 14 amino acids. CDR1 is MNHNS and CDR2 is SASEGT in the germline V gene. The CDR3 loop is CASKISALRTEAFF. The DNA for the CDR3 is TGTGCCAGCAAAATCTCTGCCCTCCGTACTGAAGCTTTCTTT.

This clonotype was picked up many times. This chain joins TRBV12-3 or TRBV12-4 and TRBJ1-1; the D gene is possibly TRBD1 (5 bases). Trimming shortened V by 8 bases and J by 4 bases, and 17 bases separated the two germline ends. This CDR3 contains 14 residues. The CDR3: CASSRVAGITEAFF. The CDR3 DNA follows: TGTGCCAGCTCCCGGGTCGCAGGGATCACTGAAGCTTTCTTT.